A single sample gave rise to the 6 T cell receptor beta chains below, sequenced in a study of OX40 agonist ivuxolimab in advanced cancers. Generated by immunoSEQ multiplex PCR, the TCRdb table keeps only in-frame clones and is missing some. The data show nearly 110,000 clones, 75% to 95% seen once. Source: CD4+ or CD8+ T cells sorted from blood, taken in a trial of the OX40 agonist ivuxolimab. These TCRs come from an adult with an advanced solid tumor such as melanoma, head and neck, liver or kidney cancer.

The CDR3 loop reads CASSSPGQATEAFF. The CDR3 bases are TGTGCCAGCAGTTCCCCAGGACAGGCCACTGAAGCTTTCTTT. The chain has TRBV6-6 and TRBJ1-1, with 7 bases matching TRBD1. This CDR3 region has 14 residues. Germline CDR1 is MNHNY and CDR2 is SVGAGI (reference sequence). The junction had 6 bases not matched to a gene; V was cut back by 4 bases and J by 4 bases.

The chain uses TRBV11-1 and TRBJ2-2; 10 bases are a match to TRBD2. V was clipped by 4 bases and J by 4 bases; unmatched bases: 9. Germline assignment: CDR1 SGHAT and CDR2 FQDESV (reference sequence). The CDR3 is 17 residues long. The CDR3 loop is CASSSASGGASTGELFF. Written as DNA, the CDR3 is TGTGCCAGCAGCTCAGCCAGCGGGGGGGCCAGCACCGGGGAGCTGTTTTTT.

The chain couples TRBV7-9 to TRBJ2-3; D is unresolved. Trimming shortened V by 7 bases and J by 0 bases, and 14 bases separated the two germline ends. The CDR3 contains 15 residues. CDR1 and CDR2 from the germline V gene are SEHNR and FQNEAQ (reference sequence). The CDR3 coding sequence is TGTGCCAGCAATCTTGGGGTAAGAAGCACAGATACGCAGTATTTT. The encoded protein is CASNLGVRSTDTQYF.

This chain links TRBV6-6 with TRBJ1-2; 7 nucleotides agree with TRBD1. This CDR3 region has 12 residues. Germline V lookup: CDR1 MNHNY, CDR2 SVGAGI (reference sequence). Trimming cost V 6 bases and J 5 bases; bases outside gene matches: 3. The CDR3 nucleotides read TGTGCCAGCAGCCCACAGGGGTATGGCTACACCTTC. Its protein is CASSPQGYGYTF.

The J gene is TRBJ1-2, the V gene TRBV5-1; TRBD1 matches at 7 bases. From germline, CDR1 is SGHRS and CDR2 YFSETQ. The J segment lost 7 bases and the V segment lost 4 bases, leaving 4 bases of the junction unmatched. The CDR3 covers 12 residues. CDR3 bases: TGCGCCAGCAGCGTCCGGGACAGTGGCTACACCTTC. Protein: CASSVRDSGYTF.

The chain recombines TRBV29-1 with TRBJ2-7; tentative D call: TRBD2 (6 bases). Looked up from germline, CDR1 is SQVTM and CDR2 is ANQGSEA. V dropped 7 bases and J dropped 0 bases, with 13 bases sitting between them. There are 13 residues in the CDR3. CDR3 sequence: CSGRDFHSYEQYF. The DNA of the CDR3 is TGCAGCGGCCGGGACTTCCACTCCTACGAGCAGTACTTC.